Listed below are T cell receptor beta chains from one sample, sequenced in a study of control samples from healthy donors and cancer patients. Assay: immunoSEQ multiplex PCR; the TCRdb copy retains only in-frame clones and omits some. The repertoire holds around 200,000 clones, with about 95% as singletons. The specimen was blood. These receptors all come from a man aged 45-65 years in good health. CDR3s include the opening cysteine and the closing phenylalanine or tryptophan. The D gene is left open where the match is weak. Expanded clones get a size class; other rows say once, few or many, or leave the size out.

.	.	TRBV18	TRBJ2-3	CASSSGADRTDTQYF	TGTGCCAGCTCATCCGGGGCAGACCGCACAGATACGCAGTATTTT
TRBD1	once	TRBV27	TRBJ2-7	CASSFTNRGPNYEQYF	TGTGCCAGCAGTTTCACCAACAGGGGGCCAAACTACGAGCAGTACTTC
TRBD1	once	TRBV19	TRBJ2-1	CASRDRAKQFF	TGTGCCAGTAGGGACAGGGCCAAACAGTTCTTC
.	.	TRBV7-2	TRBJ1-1	CASTPKATEAFF	TGTGCCAGCACCCCGAAGGCCACTGAAGCTTTCTTT
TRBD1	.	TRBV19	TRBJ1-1	CASHPLRGQEAFF	TGTGCCAGCCACCCTCTCAGGGGGCAAGAAGCTTTCTTT
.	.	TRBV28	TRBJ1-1	CASITIGGYPMNTEAFF	TGTGCCAGCATTACCATCGGCGGCTACCCCATGAACACTGAAGCTTTCTTT
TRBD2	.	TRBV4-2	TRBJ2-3	CASSQGQLAGVPFDTQYF	TGTGCCAGCAGCCAAGGGCAATTAGCGGGGGTCCCTTTCGATACGCAGTATTTT
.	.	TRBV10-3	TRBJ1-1	CAISGDTEAFF	TGTGCCATCAGTGGGGACACTGAAGCTTTCTTT
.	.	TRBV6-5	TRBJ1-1	CASKRGGPDTEAFF	TGTGCCAGCAAAAGAGGAGGACCTGACACTGAAGCTTTCTTT
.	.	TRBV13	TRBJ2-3	CASSLSGSTDTQYF	TGTGCCAGCAGCTTATCAGGGAGCACAGATACGCAGTATTTT
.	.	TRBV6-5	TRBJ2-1	CASRRGTSSYNEQFF	TGTGCCAGCAGACGCGGGACAAGCTCCTACAATGAGCAGTTCTTC
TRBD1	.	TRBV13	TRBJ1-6	CASSLVGTGGNLPLHF	TGTGCCAGCAGCTTAGTGGGGACAGGGGGAAACTTACCCCTCCACTTT
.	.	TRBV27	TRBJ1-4	CATRPAANEKLFF	TGTGCCACCCGCCCTGCGGCTAATGAAAAACTGTTTTTT
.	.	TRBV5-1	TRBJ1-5	CASSLAGGQPQHF	TGCGCCAGCAGCTTGGCTGGCGGCCAGCCCCAGCATTTT
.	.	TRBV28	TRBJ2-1	CASTLEGNEQFF	TGTGCCAGCACACTAGAGGGGAATGAGCAGTTCTTC
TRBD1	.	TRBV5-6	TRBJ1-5	CASSFGTGNQPQHF	TGTGCCAGCAGCTTCGGGACAGGGAATCAGCCCCAGCATTTT
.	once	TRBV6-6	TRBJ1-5	CASSYRGMGQPQHF	TGTGCCAGCAGTTACAGGGGGATGGGACAGCCCCAGCATTTT
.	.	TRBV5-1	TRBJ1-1	CASSLETQVSEAFF	TGCGCCAGCAGCTTGGAAACCCAGGTTTCTGAAGCTTTCTTT
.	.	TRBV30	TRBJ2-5	CAWDDLTSQYF	TGTGCCTGGGACGACTTGACGTCCCAGTACTTC
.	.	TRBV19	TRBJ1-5	CANKGGGLSNQPQHF	TGTGCCAACAAAGGGGGGGGTTTGAGCAATCAGCCCCAGCATTTT
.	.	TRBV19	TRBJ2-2	CASSSWPNTGELFF	TGTGCCAGTAGTTCATGGCCCAACACCGGGGAGCTGTTTTTT
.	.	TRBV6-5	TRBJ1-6	CASSLVGGRDSPLHF	TGTGCCAGCAGTCTAGTGGGGGGCCGCGATTCACCCCTCCACTTT
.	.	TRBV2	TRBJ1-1	CANAQNTEAFF	TGTGCCAACGCTCAAAACACTGAAGCTTTCTTT
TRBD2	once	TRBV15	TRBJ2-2	CATSGPSGVPLIPGELFF	TGTGCCACCAGCGGCCCTAGCGGGGTGCCTTTGATCCCCGGGGAGCTGTTTTTT
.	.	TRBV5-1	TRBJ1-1	CASSLNQGLNTEAFF	TGCGCCAGCAGCCTCAATCAGGGGTTGAACACTGAAGCTTTCTTT
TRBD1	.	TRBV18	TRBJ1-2	CASSPGQGSYGYTF	TGTGCCAGCTCACCCGGACAGGGGAGCTATGGCTACACCTTC
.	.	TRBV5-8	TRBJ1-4	CASSTRGGLNEKLFF	TGTGCCAGCAGCACCCGTGGGGGGTTGAATGAAAAACTGTTTTTT
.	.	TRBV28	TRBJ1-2	CASVDLNYYGYTF	TGTGCCAGCGTCGACCTAAACTACTATGGCTACACCTTC
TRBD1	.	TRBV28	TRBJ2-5	CASTLDRGYQETQYF	TGTGCCAGCACTCTAGACAGGGGGTATCAAGAGACCCAGTACTTC
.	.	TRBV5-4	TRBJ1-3	CASSLEGGFSGNTIYF	TGTGCCAGCAGCTTGGAGGGCGGATTCTCTGGAAACACCATATATTTT